These 30 T cell receptor beta chains were all obtained from the same sample, sequenced in a study of blood T cell repertoires in COVID-19 (dated by TCRdb to about 2020). Receptor amplification or capture employed the immunoSEQ multiplex PCR assay. As stored in TCRdb, this immuneACCESS dataset retains in-frame rearrangements with V and J assigned. A fraction of the clones does not appear; measured against another copy, unresolved V genes explain less than half of the discrepancy, and the remainder lacks a known reason. The sample contains some 150,000 clones, approximately 80% of them found a single time. In total, the top ten clones hold around 10% of the sample. The sample consisted of peripheral blood. Receptors originate from a woman over 75 in a cohort sampled during active or convalescent COVID-19.

The rearrangement joins TRBV7-6 to TRBJ2-1; the match to TRBD2 covers 12 bases. Trimming at V came to 5 bases and at J to 4 bases, leaving 9 bases not matched to a gene. The CDR3 length is 17 residues. CDR1 and CDR2 (germline): SGHVS, FNYEAQ. The CDR3 nucleotides are TGTGCCAGCAGCCGCAGACTAGCGGGGGATAATTACAATGAGCAGTTCTTC. Protein: CASSRRLAGDNYNEQFF.

J is TRBJ2-3 and V is TRBV7-9, with 14 bases that match TRBD2. The germline CDR1 and CDR2 sequences are SEHNR and FQNEAQ (reference sequence). J lost 3 bases, V lost 4 bases, and 12 bases had no gene match. The CDR3 covers 19 residues. CDR3 sequence reads: CASSSTGTSGGRGTDTQYF. CDR3 coding DNA: TGTGCCAGCAGCTCTACCGGGACTAGCGGGGGCCGCGGGACAGATACGCAGTATTTT.

This rearrangement joins TRBV5-6 to TRBJ1-5, with TRBD1 matching 9 bases. The CDR3 is made up of 15 amino acids. Germline-derived CDR1 and CDR2 are SGHDT and YYEEEE. V dropped 5 bases and J dropped 5; count of bases not matched to a gene: 8. The CDR3 reads CASSYRGRGDQPQHF. The CDR3 DNA reads as TGTGCCAGCAGTTACAGGGGGCGCGGGGATCAGCCCCAGCATTTT.

The chain couples TRBV11-2 to TRBJ1-6; 11 bases are shared with TRBD1. Germline V gene data show CDR1 as SGHAT and CDR2 as FQNNGV. V was clipped by 0 bases and J by 7 bases; unmatched bases: 8. The CDR3 is 18 residues long. The CDR3: CASSLDGVGTGGNSPLHF. The CDR3 DNA sequence: TGTGCCAGCAGCTTAGATGGGGTCGGGACAGGGGGAAATTCACCCCTCCACTTT.

The chain joins TRBV30 to TRBJ2-3; 8 positions agree with TRBD2. The germline V gene encodes CDR1 GTSNPN and CDR2 SVGIG (reference sequence). Losses at the gene ends were 0 bases for V and 2 bases for J; bases not matched to a gene: 7. This CDR3 contains 16 residues. This CDR3 is CAWSVLAGGLTDTQYF. CDR3 nucleotide sequence: TGTGCCTGGAGTGTATTGGCGGGGGGCCTCACAGATACGCAGTATTTT.

V and J are TRBV7-2 and TRBJ2-1; TRBD2 agrees at 7 bases. V gave up 1 base and J gave up 7 bases; unmatched junction bases: 7. Germline V gene lookup returns CDR1 SGHTA and CDR2 FQGNSA. This CDR3 comprises 15 residues. Here the CDR3 DNA reads TGTGCCAGCAGCTTAGTGGGCTTGGGGGGGAATGAGCAGTTCTTC. As protein: CASSLVGLGGNEQFF.

In its sample, this clone was seen a few times. V usage is TRBV6-5 and J usage is TRBJ2-3; TRBD2 aligns across 8 bases. Germline V gene data show CDR1 as MNHEY and CDR2 as SVGAGI. This CDR3 has 15 amino acids. V lost 4 bases to trimming and J lost 4 bases; unmatched junction nucleotides: 7. The CDR3 protein is CASSSRTSIADTQYF. In DNA form, the CDR3 reads TGTGCCAGCAGTTCCCGGACTAGCATCGCAGATACGCAGTATTTT.

The chain recombines TRBV5-1 with TRBJ1-1; TRBD1 is a possible D gene (6 bases). Germline V gives CDR1 SGHRS, CDR2 YFSETQ. Trimming cost V 2 bases and J 4 bases, with 9 bases left between them. CDR3 length: 13 amino acids. The CDR3, as DNA: TGCGCCAGCAGCTTAGGGGGATTCACTGAAGCTTTCTTT. Amino acid sequence: CASSLGGFTEAFF.

V usage is TRBV7-9 and J usage is TRBJ2-4; D is perhaps TRBD1 (6 bases). CDR1 and CDR2 (germline): SEHNR, FQNEAQ (reference sequence). V lost 0 bases, J lost 4 bases, and 10 bases lay in between. This CDR3 region has 15 residues. The CDR3 DNA reads as TGTGCCAGCAGCTTAGCTTCGACAGGTAAAAACATTCAGTACTTC. Translated, it gives CASSLASTGKNIQYF.

This clone was recorded once. The chain links TRBV7-9 to TRBJ2-2, with unresolved D. V shed 3 bases and J shed 8 bases, with 10 bases lying between them. The germline V gene encodes CDR1 SEHNR and CDR2 FQNEAQ (reference sequence). This CDR3 is 13 amino acids long. The CDR3 protein is CASSLGQVGELFF. DNA for the CDR3: TGTGCCAGCAGCTTGGGTCAGGTGGGGGAGCTGTTTTTT. The whole variable domain, remainder taken from reference TRBV7-9 and TRBJ2-2, is DTGVSQNPRHKITKRGQNVTFRCDPISEHNRLYWYRQTLGQGPEFLTYFQNEAQLEKSRLLSDRFSAERPKGSFSTLEIQRTEQGDSAMYLCASSLGQVGELFFGEGSRLTVL.

This rearrangement joins TRBV25-1 to TRBJ1-6; the match to TRBD1 covers 8 bases. V shed 5 bases, J shed 9 bases, and the junction held 6 bases outside the gene matches. The CDR3 runs 14 residues. Germline V CDR1 and CDR2: MGHDK, SYGVNS. CDR3 nucleotides: TGTGCCAGCAGTTACAGGACAGGGTTTTCACCCCTCCACTTT. It specifies CASSYRTGFSPLHF.

The CDR3 DNA reads as TGCGCCAGCAGCCCAGGGGCGGTTGCGAACACCGGGGAGCTGTTTTTT. Translating it yields CASSPGAVANTGELFF. The chain carries TRBV5-1 and TRBJ2-2, with D possibly matching TRBD1 (6 bases). V dropped 4 bases and J dropped 0 bases, with 13 bases sitting between them. This CDR3 has 16 residues. Per the germline V gene, CDR1 is SGHRS and CDR2 is YFSETQ.

The CDR3 coding sequence is TGTGCCACCAGTGATTTGTCTACGACAGGGACTAACTATGGCTACACCTTC. This sequence encodes CATSDLSTTGTNYGYTF. This chain joins TRBV24-1 and TRBJ1-2; 7 bases line up with TRBD1. Germline-derived CDR1 and CDR2 are KGHDR and SFDVKD. There are 17 residues in the CDR3. With V trimmed by 0 bases and J by 0 bases, 6 bases remained unmatched.

This rearrangement joins TRBV7-2 to TRBJ1-1; possible D gene TRBD1, 6 bases. This CDR3 is 13 amino acids long. Germline values: CDR1 SGHTA, CDR2 FQGNSA. V was pared by 5 bases and J by 4 bases, with 11 bases between. CDR3 DNA: TGTGCCAGCAGCCCCCGCAGGGGCACTGAAGCTTTCTTT. This translates into CASSPRRGTEAFF. Using reference TRBV7-2 and TRBJ1-1 for the parts outside the CDR3, the full variable domain is GAGVSQSPSNKVTEKGKDVELRCDPISGHTALYWYRQSLGQGLEFLIYFQGNSAPDKSGLPSDRFSAERTGGSVSTLTIQRTQQEDSAVYLCASSPRRGTEAFFGQGTRLTVV.

This chain links TRBV6-5 with TRBJ1-2; 7 nucleotides agree with TRBD1. Trimming at V came to 0 bases and at J to 2 bases, leaving 6 bases not matched to a gene. Germline V lookup: CDR1 MNHEY, CDR2 SVGAGI. CDR3 length: 16 amino acids. The CDR3 protein is CASSYSTTGWNYGYTF. CDR3 sequence (DNA): TGTGCCAGCAGTTACTCGACGACAGGGTGGAACTATGGCTACACCTTC.

The V gene is TRBV6-6, the J gene TRBJ2-2; the D gene is possibly TRBD1 (5 bases). Trimming took off 0 bases at V and 1 base at J, with 9 bases between the two ends. Per germline, CDR1 MNHNY and CDR2 SVGAGI (reference sequence). This CDR3 is built from 16 residues. The CDR3 DNA follows: TGTGCCAGCAGTTACTCTGACAGTATGAACACCGGGGAGCTGTTTTTT. This encodes CASSYSDSMNTGELFF.

The chain joins TRBV6-1 to TRBJ2-5; TRBD2 aligns across 7 bases. The V gene end was trimmed by 0 bases and the J gene end by 6 bases; junction bases not matched to a gene: 7. This CDR3 region has 15 residues. Per germline, CDR1 MNHNS and CDR2 SASEGT. CDR3 sequence: CASSEALAGGKTQYF. In DNA, the CDR3 is TGTGCCAGCAGTGAAGCGCTTGCCGGGGGGAAGACCCAGTACTTC.

V is TRBV9 and J is TRBJ2-2; tentative D call: TRBD1 (5 bases). Germline CDR1 is SGDLS and CDR2 is YYNGEE. Between the trimmed V and J ends, which lost 0 bases and 0 bases, there was a span of 18 bases. The CDR3 is 19 amino acids. CDR3 region: CASSVEWFVWGANTGELFF. CDR3 DNA: TGTGCCAGCAGCGTAGAATGGTTTGTCTGGGGCGCGAACACCGGGGAGCTGTTTTTT.

The chain couples TRBV7-9 to TRBJ2-1, with D perhaps matching TRBD2 (5 bases). This CDR3 is 14 amino acids long. The germline V gene encodes CDR1 SEHNR and CDR2 FQNEAQ (reference sequence). With 1 base removed from V and 3 bases from J, the gap between germline ends came to 7 bases. CDR3 DNA sequence: TGTGCCAGCAGCTTAGGAGGGAGCTACAATGAGCAGTTCTTC. Translating gives CASSLGGSYNEQFF.

The gene calls are TRBV10-3 and TRBJ2-5; D perhaps matches TRBD1 (6 bases). This CDR3 is built from 12 residues. Trimming shortened V by 4 bases and J by 6 bases, and 9 bases separated the two germline ends. Per the germline V gene, CDR1 is ENHRY and CDR2 is SYGVKD. The CDR3 region has the DNA TGTGCCATCAGTGGTCAGGGGAAGACCCAGTACTTC. Amino acids: CAISGQGKTQYF.

CDR3 sequence: CASHFGGATNEKLFF. CDR3 nucleotide sequence: TGTGCCAGCCACTTCGGCGGTGCAACTAATGAAAAACTGTTTTTT. V usage is TRBV5-4 and J usage is TRBJ1-4; D gene unclear. CDR1 is SGHNT and CDR2 is YYREEE in the germline V gene (reference sequence). The CDR3 has 15 residues. With 7 bases removed from V and 0 bases from J, the gap between germline ends came to 13 bases.

The V call is TRBV2, the J call TRBJ2-1; D perhaps matches TRBD2 (6 bases). This CDR3 has 14 residues. Germline assignment: CDR1 SNHLY and CDR2 FYNNEI. The V gene lost 6 bases and the J gene lost 3 bases, with 12 bases spanning the gap. CDR3 coding DNA: TGTGCCAGCAGCCGGACTACGCTCTACAATGAGCAGTTCTTC. Protein: CASSRTTLYNEQFF.

The chain is built from TRBV6-5 and TRBJ2-7; 10 positions match TRBD2. Germline values: CDR1 MNHEY, CDR2 SVGAGI. CDR3 length: 15 amino acids. V was pared by 6 bases and J by 0 bases, with 5 bases of the junction left unmatched. In DNA, the CDR3 is TGTGCCAGCAGACTAGCGGGGACGAGCTCCTACGAGCAGTACGTC. Translating gives CASRLAGTSSYEQYV.

The rearrangement joins TRBV10-1 to TRBJ1-4; 7 bases are a match to TRBD1. This CDR3 has 19 amino acids. The V segment lost 3 bases and the J segment 5 bases; nucleotides outside the gene matches: 18. The germline V gene encodes CDR1 WNHNN and CDR2 SYGVQD (reference sequence). This CDR3 reads CASSDRGTVEVRGNEKLFF. The CDR3 DNA follows: TGCGCCAGCAGTGACCGCGGGACAGTCGAGGTTAGAGGGAATGAAAAACTGTTTTTT.

V gene TRBV6-1 combines with J gene TRBJ2-7; 7 bases agree with TRBD2. There are 14 residues in the CDR3. Unmatched junction bases numbered 9, after V lost 5 bases and J lost 5 bases. Per the germline V gene, CDR1 is MNHNS and CDR2 is SASEGT. The CDR3 nucleotides read TGTGCCAGCAGTCCCGATAGCGGGTATAACGAGCAGTACGTC. Protein: CASSPDSGYNEQYV.

The chain links TRBV19 to TRBJ1-5; 10 bases fit TRBD1. The trim removed 6 bases at V and 2 bases at J, leaving 4 bases unmatched. The CDR3 loop spans 15 amino acids. Germline V gives CDR1 LNHDA, CDR2 SQIVND (reference sequence). The CDR3, as DNA: TGTGCCAGTAGCAAAGACAGGGGGCGCAATCAGCCCCAGCATTTT. This translates into CASSKDRGRNQPQHF.

The chain recombines TRBV5-1 with TRBJ2-1; TRBD2 matches 11 bases. This CDR3 spans 16 amino acids. Germline V gene lookup returns CDR1 SGHRS and CDR2 YFSETQ. V dropped 2 bases and J dropped 4; count of bases not matched to a gene: 5. CDR3 residues: CASSFDLAGGYNEQFF. The CDR3 nucleotides are TGCGCCAGCAGCTTTGACTTAGCGGGGGGGTACAATGAGCAGTTCTTC.

The chain has TRBV7-3 and TRBJ2-1; possibly TRBD1 for D (5 bases). The CDR3 has 13 residues. V lost 2 bases and J 7 bases, leaving 9 bases between the germline ends. Per germline, CDR1 SGHTA and CDR2 FQGTGA. Here the CDR3 DNA reads TGTGCCAGCAGCTTATTCCAGGGTAATGAGCAGTTCTTC. Its protein is CASSLFQGNEQFF.

The rearrangement joins TRBV13 to TRBJ2-1; the match to TRBD2 covers 7 bases. Germline V CDR1 and CDR2: PRHDT, FYEKMQ (reference sequence). Trimming cost V 2 bases and J 10 bases; bases outside gene matches: 2. This CDR3 spans 12 amino acids. CDR3 protein: CASSLRGLEQFF. In nucleotides, the CDR3 is TGTGCCAGCAGCTTACGGGGACTAGAGCAGTTCTTC.

The chain employs TRBV29-1 and TRBJ1-4, with a weak D call TRBD1 (6 bases). Trimming removed 8 bases at V and 7 bases at J, with 20 bases between. The CDR3 runs 14 residues. CDR1 and CDR2 (germline): SQVTM, ANQGSEA. CDR3 in amino acids: CSLQRNREGEKLFF. In DNA, the CDR3 is TGCAGCCTTCAGAGGAACAGGGAGGGTGAAAAACTGTTTTTT.